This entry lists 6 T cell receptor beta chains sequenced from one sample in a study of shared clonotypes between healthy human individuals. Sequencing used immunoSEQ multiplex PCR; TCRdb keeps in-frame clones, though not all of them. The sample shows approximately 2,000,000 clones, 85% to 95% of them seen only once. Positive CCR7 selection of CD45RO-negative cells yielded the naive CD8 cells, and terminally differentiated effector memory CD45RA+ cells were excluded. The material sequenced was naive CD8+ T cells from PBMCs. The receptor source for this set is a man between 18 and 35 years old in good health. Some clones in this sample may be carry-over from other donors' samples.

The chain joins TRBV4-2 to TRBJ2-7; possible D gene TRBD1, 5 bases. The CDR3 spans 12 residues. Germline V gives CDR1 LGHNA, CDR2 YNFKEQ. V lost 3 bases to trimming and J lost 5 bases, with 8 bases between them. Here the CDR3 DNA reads TGTGCCAGCAGCCATCTCAGGGACGAGCAGTACTTC. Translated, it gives CASSHLRDEQYF.

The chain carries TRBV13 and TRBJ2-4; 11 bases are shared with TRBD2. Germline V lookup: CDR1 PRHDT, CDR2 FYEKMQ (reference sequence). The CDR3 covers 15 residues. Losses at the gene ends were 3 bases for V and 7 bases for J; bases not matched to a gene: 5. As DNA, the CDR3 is TGTGCCAGCAGCTTGGTAGCGGGAGGGCCGAACATTCAGTACTTC. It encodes CASSLVAGGPNIQYF.

This chain's CDR3 is CASSPDPGQGINEQFF. The CDR3, as DNA: TGTGCCAGCTCGCCCGACCCCGGACAGGGGATCAATGAGCAGTTCTTC. The gene calls are TRBV18 and TRBJ2-1; 9 positions match TRBD1. Germline V gene sequence: CDR1 KGHSH, CDR2 LQKENI. There are 16 residues in the CDR3. J lost 6 bases, V lost 6 bases, and 12 bases had no gene match.

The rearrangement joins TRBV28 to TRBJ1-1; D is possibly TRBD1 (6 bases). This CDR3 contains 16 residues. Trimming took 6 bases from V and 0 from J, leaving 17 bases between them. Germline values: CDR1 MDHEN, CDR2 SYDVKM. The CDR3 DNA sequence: TGTGCCAGCAGGGAGGGGGTTGGGGAGTTGAACACTGAAGCTTTCTTT. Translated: CASREGVGELNTEAFF.

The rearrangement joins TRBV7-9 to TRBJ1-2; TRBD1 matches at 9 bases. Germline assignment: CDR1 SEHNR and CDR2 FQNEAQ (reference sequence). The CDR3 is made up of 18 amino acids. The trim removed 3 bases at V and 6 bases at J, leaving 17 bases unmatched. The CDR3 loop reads CASSFPGTGPFREHGYTF. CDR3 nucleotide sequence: TGTGCCAGCAGCTTCCCCGGGACAGGGCCCTTCCGAGAGCATGGCTACACCTTC.

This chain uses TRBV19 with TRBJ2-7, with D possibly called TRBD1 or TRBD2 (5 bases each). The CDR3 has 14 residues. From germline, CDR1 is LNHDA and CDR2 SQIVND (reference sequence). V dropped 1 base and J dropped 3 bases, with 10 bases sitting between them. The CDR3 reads CASSIGQGDYEQYF. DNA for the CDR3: TGTGCCAGTAGTATAGGCCAGGGAGACTACGAGCAGTACTTC.